This T cell receptor beta chain was captured by sequencing in a study of blood T cell repertoires in COVID-19. Measured with immunoSEQ multiplex PCR; TCRdb has only the in-frame clones, and not every one. Counted here are roughly 99,000 clones, more than 65% occurring once; the ten biggest clones make up about 10%. The material sequenced was peripheral blood. The TCR originated in a woman at least 80 years old with acute or convalescent COVID-19.

CDR3 sequence: CASSLGVRGSYEQYV. In DNA form, the CDR3 reads TGTGCCAGCAGCCTTGGGGTGCGGGGGAGCTACGAGCAGTACGTC. The chain links TRBV28 to TRBJ2-7, with TRBD2 identical over 7 bases. This CDR3 comprises 15 residues. In germline, CDR1 is MDHEN, CDR2 SYDVKM. V lost 6 bases, J lost 3 bases, and 11 bases stayed unmatched.